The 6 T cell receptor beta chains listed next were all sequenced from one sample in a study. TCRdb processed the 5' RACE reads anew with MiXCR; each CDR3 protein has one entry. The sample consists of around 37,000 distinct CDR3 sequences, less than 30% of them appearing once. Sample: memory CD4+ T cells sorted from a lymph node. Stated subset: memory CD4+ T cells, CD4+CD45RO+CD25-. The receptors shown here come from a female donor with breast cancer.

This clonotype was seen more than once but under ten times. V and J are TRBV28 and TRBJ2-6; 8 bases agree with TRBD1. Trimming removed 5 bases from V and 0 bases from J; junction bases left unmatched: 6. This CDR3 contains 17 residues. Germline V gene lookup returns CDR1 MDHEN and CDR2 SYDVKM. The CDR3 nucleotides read TGTGCCAGCAGTCCGGGACAGGCGATCTCTGGGGCCAACGTCCTGACTTTC. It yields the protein CASSPGQAISGANVLTF.

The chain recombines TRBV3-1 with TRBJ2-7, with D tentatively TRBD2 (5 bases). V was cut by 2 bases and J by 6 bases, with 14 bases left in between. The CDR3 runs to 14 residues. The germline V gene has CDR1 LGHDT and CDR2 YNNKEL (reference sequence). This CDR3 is CASSQSGRELEQYF. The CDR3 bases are TGTGCCAGCAGCCAATCGGGTAGGGAGCTCGAGCAGTACTTC.

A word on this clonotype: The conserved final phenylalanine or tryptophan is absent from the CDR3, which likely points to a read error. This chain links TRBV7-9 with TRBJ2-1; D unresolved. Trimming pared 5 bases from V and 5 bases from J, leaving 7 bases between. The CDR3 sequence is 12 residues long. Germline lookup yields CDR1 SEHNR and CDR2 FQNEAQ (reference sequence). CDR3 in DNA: TGTGCCAGCAGCCACCGGGACAATGAGCAGTTCATC. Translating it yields CASSHRDNEQFI.

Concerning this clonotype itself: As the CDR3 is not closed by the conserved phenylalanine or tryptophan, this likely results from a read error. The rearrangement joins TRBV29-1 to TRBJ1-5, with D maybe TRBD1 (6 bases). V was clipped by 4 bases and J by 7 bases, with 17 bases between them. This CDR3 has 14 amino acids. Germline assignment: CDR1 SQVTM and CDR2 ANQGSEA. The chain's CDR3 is CSVGGGSQGQPQHS. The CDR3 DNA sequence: TGCAGCGTTGGGGGGGGTTCCCAGGGGCAGCCCCAGCATTCT.

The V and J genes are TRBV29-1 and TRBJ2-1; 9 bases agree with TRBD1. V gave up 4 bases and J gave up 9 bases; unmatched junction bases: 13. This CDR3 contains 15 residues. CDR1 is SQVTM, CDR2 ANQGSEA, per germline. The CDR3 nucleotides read TGCAGCGTTGGGGGTCCGGGGACAGGGCCGGGTGAGCAGTTCTTC. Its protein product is CSVGGPGTGPGEQFF.

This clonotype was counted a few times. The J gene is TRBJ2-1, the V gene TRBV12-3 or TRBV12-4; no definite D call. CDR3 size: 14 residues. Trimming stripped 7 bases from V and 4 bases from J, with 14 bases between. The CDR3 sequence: CASTRWVGYNEQFF. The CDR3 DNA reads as TGTGCCAGCACCCGGTGGGTGGGTTACAATGAGCAGTTCTTC.